Below, 26 T cell receptor beta chains from the same sample are listed, as sequenced in a study of T-cell reconstitution after alpha-beta-depleted transplantation in children. Unique molecular identifiers were incorporated when the TCRbeta library was constructed. TCRdb reanalysed the PCR reads using MiXCR and keeps one entry per CDR3 protein. Counted here are about 230,000 distinct CDR3 sequences, roughly a tenth occurring once; the ten biggest clones make up about 6%. This specimen consisted of PBMCs from the stem cell graft donor, obtained from the stem cell graft. Receptors were obtained from a human donor who donated a stem cell graft to a child with acute lymphoblastic leukemia.

This clonotype turned up a few times. In DNA, the CDR3 is TGTGCCAGCAGCTTCGGGACAGGGTCCACCGGGGAGCTGTTTTTT. Its protein product is CASSFGTGSTGELFF. The gene calls are TRBV7-9 and TRBJ2-2; 9 nucleotides agree with TRBD1. V trimming: 3 bases; J trimming: 4 bases; junction bases outside the gene matches: 3. The germline CDR1 and CDR2 sequences are SEHNR and FQNEAQ (reference sequence). This CDR3 spans 15 amino acids.

A few counts support this clonotype. The chain links TRBV3-1 to TRBJ2-4; D call uncertain. This CDR3 is built from 12 residues. The V end lost 1 base, the J end lost 5 bases, and 3 bases lay between the germline ends. Looked up from germline, CDR1 is LGHDT and CDR2 is YNNKEL (reference sequence). CDR3 loop: CASSQAENIQYF. DNA for the CDR3: TGTGCCAGCAGCCAAGCGGAAAACATTCAGTACTTC.

V is TRBV12-3 or TRBV12-4 and J is TRBJ2-1, with 12 bases that match TRBD2. Unmatched junction bases numbered 5, after V lost 5 bases and J lost 6 bases. The CDR3 runs 15 residues. Written as DNA, the CDR3 is TGTGCCAGCAGTCCGGCTAGCGGGGGGGCCAATGAGCAGTTCTTC. As protein: CASSPASGGANEQFF.

The sample holds many counts of this clonotype. V is TRBV4-1 and J is TRBJ2-3, with TRBD1 matching over 7 bases. V gave up 5 bases and J gave up 0 bases; unmatched junction bases: 2. The length of the CDR3 is 14 residues. Germline assignment: CDR1 MGHRA and CDR2 YSYEKL. The CDR3 spells CASSKGASTDTQYF. CDR3 in DNA: TGCGCCAGCAGCAAGGGGGCGAGCACAGATACGCAGTATTTT.

In its sample, this clonotype was seen many times. The conserved phenylalanine or tryptophan normally closing the CDR3 is absent here, so this likely arose from a read error. Because the CDR3's place on the DNA is in doubt, the DNA is left out and the CDR3 is given as listed by TCRdb. This rearrangement joins TRBV20-1 to TRBJ1-2. The CDR3 is 11 residues long, ends included. CDR1 and CDR2 (germline): DFQATT, SNEGSKA (reference sequence). This CDR3 is CSASVGAVPCI.

J is TRBJ1-2 and V is TRBV3-1, with D possibly TRBD1 on 5 matching bases. Germline V gives CDR1 LGHDT, CDR2 YNNKEL (reference sequence). Deletions cut 0 bases from V and 2 bases from J, with 7 bases between. This CDR3 is 14 amino acids long. CDR3 sequence reads: CASSQEPGNYGYTF. CDR3 bases: TGTGCCAGCAGCCAAGAGCCAGGGAACTATGGCTACACCTTC.

DNA for the CDR3: TGTGCCAGTAGTAAACGGGAGGGGGACGAGCAGTACTTC. Translation: CASSKREGDEQYF. The rearrangement joins TRBV19 to TRBJ2-7; the match to TRBD2 covers 8 bases. Trimming took 4 bases from V and 5 from J; bases not matched to a gene: 4. The V gene's germline CDR1 is LNHDA and CDR2 SQIVND (reference sequence). This CDR3 has 13 amino acids.

In its sample, this clonotype was seen many times. This sequence joins TRBV10-1 and TRBJ2-3; TRBD1 agrees at 8 bases. J lost 1 base, V lost 4 bases, and 4 bases had no gene match. The germline V gene encodes CDR1 WNHNN and CDR2 SYGVQD (reference sequence). The CDR3 consists of 15 residues. Here the CDR3 reads CASSAPGQGTDTQYF. CDR3 in DNA: TGCGCCAGCAGTGCCCCGGGACAGGGCACAGATACGCAGTATTTT.

This clonotype was picked up many times. The CDR3 DNA sequence: TGTGCCAGCAGCTCTAGGGAGGGGGGCTACGAGCAGTACTTC. The encoded protein is CASSSREGGYEQYF. This sequence joins TRBV7-8 and TRBJ2-7; D is possibly TRBD2 (7 bases). The V end was cut by 4 bases, the J end by 3 bases, with 13 bases between. CDR3 length equals 14 residues. Germline V gene data show CDR1 as SGHVS and CDR2 as FQNEAQ.

This CDR3 reads CASSFTGTQYF. In DNA, the CDR3 is TGTGCCAGCAGTTTCACGGGGACCCAGTACTTC. The chain is built from TRBV6-5 and TRBJ2-5; no definite D call. The V end was cut by 4 bases, the J end by 7 bases, with 7 bases between. The CDR3 has 11 amino acids. Germline V lookup: CDR1 MNHEY, CDR2 SVGAGI.

At least ten counts were recorded for this clonotype. The V gene is TRBV14, the J gene TRBJ2-1; weak D call: TRBD1 (6 bases). V gave up 4 bases and J gave up 15 bases, with 13 bases separating them. Germline V gene data show CDR1 as SGHDN and CDR2 as FVKESK. This CDR3 is built from 11 residues. CDR3 DNA sequence: TGTGCCAGCAGCCTCGGACAGACAAGGTTCTTC. This gives the protein CASSLGQTRFF.

This clonotype was counted ten times or more. The rearrangement uses TRBV20-1 and TRBJ2-5; TRBD2 matches at 10 bases. V gave up 1 base and J gave up 1 base; unmatched junction bases: 0. CDR3 size: 14 residues. The germline gives CDR1 DFQATT, CDR2 SNEGSKA (reference sequence). The DNA of the CDR3 is TGCAGTGCTAGAGGGACTAGCGGCCAAGAGACCCAGTACTTC. Amino acids: CSARGTSGQETQYF.

This clonotype was counted ten times or more. The CDR3 DNA sequence: TGTGCCAGCTCACCTGGACAGGGTTCGAATGAGCAGTTCTTC. Its protein product is CASSPGQGSNEQFF. The gene calls are TRBV18 and TRBJ2-1, with 8 bases matching TRBD1. Losses at the gene ends were 3 bases for V and 7 bases for J; bases not matched to a gene: 5. CDR1 and CDR2 from the germline V gene are KGHSH and LQKENI. The CDR3 totals 14 residues.

This clonotype has a count of ten or more. The chain carries TRBV5-1 and TRBJ2-4, with D hard to call. This CDR3 has 16 residues. Trimming took off 2 bases at V and 1 base at J, with 13 bases between the two ends. Germline V CDR1 and CDR2: SGHRS, YFSETQ. Here the CDR3 reads CASSFSSWVAKNIQYF. For the CDR3, the DNA is TGCGCCAGCAGCTTCTCCAGTTGGGTGGCCAAAAACATTCAGTACTTC.

The V call is TRBV3-1, the J call TRBJ1-5; D is unclear. Trimming cost V 3 bases and J 9 bases, with 9 bases left between them. Germline CDR1 reads LGHDT; CDR2 reads YNNKEL (reference sequence). There are 12 residues in the CDR3. CDR3 region: CASSQGNPPQHF. The CDR3 DNA sequence: TGTGCCAGCAGCCAGGGTAACCCGCCCCAGCATTTT.

V usage is TRBV29-1 and J usage is TRBJ2-5; D might be TRBD2 (6 bases). There are 12 residues in the CDR3. Trimming left V 7 bases short and J 4 bases short, with 13 bases between. Germline V CDR1 and CDR2: SQVTM, ANQGSEA. DNA for the CDR3: TGCAGCGCTGGGCGGGGCGGAGAGACCCAGTACTTC. This translates into CSAGRGGETQYF.

This clonotype has ten or more counts. The rearrangement uses TRBV29-1 and TRBJ1-1, with D hard to call. The CDR3 is made up of 14 amino acids. Germline CDR1 and CDR2: SQVTM and ANQGSEA. Trimming left V 6 bases short and J 4 bases short, with 18 bases between. The DNA of the CDR3 is TGCAGCGTACACCTCTTACGTGCTCTCACTGAAGCTTTCTTT. Translating gives CSVHLLRALTEAFF.

The gene calls are TRBV4-1 and TRBJ2-1; either TRBD1 or TRBD2 may supply D (6 bases each). Per germline, CDR1 MGHRA and CDR2 YSYEKL. This CDR3 is 15 amino acids long. V lost 0 bases and J 6 bases, leaving 12 bases between the germline ends. This CDR3 is CASSQERGQTNEQFF. The CDR3, as DNA: TGCGCCAGCAGCCAAGAACGGGGGCAAACCAATGAGCAGTTCTTC.

In its sample, this clonotype was seen a few times. The chain combines TRBV5-6 with TRBJ1-6, with D unresolved. This CDR3 comprises 12 residues. The V gene's germline CDR1 is SGHDT and CDR2 YYEEEE. With 0 bases removed from V and 10 bases from J, the gap between germline ends came to 5 bases. CDR3 sequence (DNA): TGTGCCAGCAGCTTGGGACAATCACCCCTCCACTTT. Its protein is CASSLGQSPLHF.

At least ten counts were recorded for this clonotype. The chain recombines TRBV6-2 or TRBV6-3 with TRBJ2-1; 8 bases map to TRBD2. This CDR3 is 15 amino acids long. Germline V lookup: CDR1 MNHEY, CDR2 SVGEGT. V lost 6 bases to trimming and J lost 5 bases; unmatched junction nucleotides: 9. The CDR3 DNA follows: TGTGCCAGCAGGAACGGGGGGGCAAGAAACAATGAGCAGTTCTTC. This translates into CASRNGGARNNEQFF.

This clonotype was counted a few times. The gene calls are TRBV20-1 and TRBJ1-1; 7 positions agree with TRBD1. Looked up from germline, CDR1 is DFQATT and CDR2 is SNEGSKA (reference sequence). Germline trimming cut 1 base from V and 6 bases from J; bases unmatched to any gene: 11. The CDR3 runs to 15 residues. The DNA of the CDR3 is TGCAGTGCTAGAGTACCAACAGGGGATCACGCTGAAGCTTTCTTT. Translation gives CSARVPTGDHAEAFF.

This clonotype appeared a few times. The CDR3 DNA reads TGTGCCAGCAGCCTTAAAGGGACCTCCCCTTCTGCAGATACGCAGTATTTT. It encodes CASSLKGTSPSADTQYF. The chain has TRBV11-3 and TRBJ2-3, with D tentatively TRBD1 or TRBD2 (5 bases each). Deletions cut 5 bases from V and 4 bases from J, with 22 bases between. The CDR3 loop spans 17 amino acids. Germline CDR1 and CDR2: SGHNT and YENEEA. Full variable domain (outside the CDR3, taken from reference TRBV11-3 and TRBJ2-3): EAGVVQSPRYKIIEKKQPVAFWCNPISGHNTLYWYLQNLGQGPELLIRYENEEAVDDSQLPKDRFSAERLKGVDSTLKIQPAELGDSAVYLCASSLKGTSPSADTQYFGPGTRLTVL.

The chain carries TRBV3-1 and TRBJ1-2, with 7 bases aligning to TRBD1. Trimming at V came to 4 bases and at J to 8 bases, leaving 10 bases not matched to a gene. CDR3 length: 14 amino acids. Germline CDR1 LGHDT, CDR2 YNNKEL (reference sequence). The CDR3 is CASSPRQGVEGYTF. The CDR3 nucleotides are TGTGCCAGCAGCCCGCGACAGGGTGTAGAGGGCTACACCTTC. The whole variable domain, remainder taken from reference TRBV3-1 and TRBJ1-2, is DTAVSQTPKYLVTQMGNDKSIKCEQNLGHDTMYWYKQDSKKFLKIMFSYNNKELIINETVPNRFSPKSPDKAHLNLHINSLELGDSAVYFCASSPRQGVEGYTFGSGTRLTVV.

This clonotype was picked up one time. CDR3 nucleotide sequence: TGTGCCAGCAGCTTGAAAAGTAATTCACCCCTCCACTTT. Amino acid sequence: CASSLKSNSPLHF. This chain joins TRBV11-2 and TRBJ1-6; D remains ambiguous. Looked up from germline, CDR1 is SGHAT and CDR2 is FQNNGV. Trimming shortened V by 3 bases and J by 6 bases, and 6 bases separated the two germline ends. This CDR3 has 13 amino acids.

This clonotype showed up just a few times. The CDR3 reads CATSSYSPTNEKLFF. The CDR3, as DNA: TGTGCCACCAGCAGTTACAGTCCAACTAATGAAAAACTGTTTTTT. V usage is TRBV15 and J usage is TRBJ1-4; D uncertain. The CDR3 is 15 amino acids. Trimming pared 3 bases from V and 0 bases from J, leaving 8 bases between. Germline V gives CDR1 LNHNV, CDR2 YYDKDF (reference sequence).

This chain links TRBV5-1 with TRBJ1-3, with a weak D call TRBD1 (6 bases). This CDR3 contains 15 residues. V was pared by 0 bases and J by 3 bases, with 10 bases between. CDR1 and CDR2 (germline): SGHRS, YFSETQ. CDR3 loop: CASSLDPDSGNTIYF. The CDR3 bases are TGCGCCAGCAGCTTGGACCCGGACAGTGGAAACACCATATATTTT.